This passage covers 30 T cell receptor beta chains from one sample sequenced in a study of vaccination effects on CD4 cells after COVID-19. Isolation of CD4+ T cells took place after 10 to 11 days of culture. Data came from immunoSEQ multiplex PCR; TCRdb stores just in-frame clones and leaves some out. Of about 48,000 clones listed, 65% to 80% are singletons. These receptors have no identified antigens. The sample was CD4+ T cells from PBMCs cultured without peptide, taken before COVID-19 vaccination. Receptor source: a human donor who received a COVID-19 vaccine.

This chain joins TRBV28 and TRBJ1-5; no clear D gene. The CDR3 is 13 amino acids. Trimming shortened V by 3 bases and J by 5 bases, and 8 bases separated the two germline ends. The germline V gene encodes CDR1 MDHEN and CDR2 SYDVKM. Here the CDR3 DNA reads TGTGCCAGCAGTTTGTCAGATTATCAGCCCCAGCATTTT. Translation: CASSLSDYQPQHF.

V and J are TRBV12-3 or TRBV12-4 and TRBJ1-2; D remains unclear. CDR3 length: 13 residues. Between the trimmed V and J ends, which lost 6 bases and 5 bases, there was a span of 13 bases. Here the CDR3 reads CASSAEKPYGYTF. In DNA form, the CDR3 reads TGTGCCAGCAGCGCAGAAAAGCCTTATGGCTACACCTTC.

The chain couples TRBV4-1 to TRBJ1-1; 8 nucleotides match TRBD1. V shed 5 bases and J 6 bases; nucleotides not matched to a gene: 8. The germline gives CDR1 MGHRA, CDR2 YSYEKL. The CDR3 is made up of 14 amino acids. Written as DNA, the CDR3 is TGCGCCAGCAGCTACCCGGGACAGGTCCCTGAAGCTTTCTTT. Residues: CASSYPGQVPEAFF.

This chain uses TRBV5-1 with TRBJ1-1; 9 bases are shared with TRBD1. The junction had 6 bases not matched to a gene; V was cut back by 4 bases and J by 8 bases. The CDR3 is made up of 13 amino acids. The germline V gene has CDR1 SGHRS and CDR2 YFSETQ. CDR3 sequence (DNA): TGCGCCAGCAGCCGAAGGACAGGGGAGGAAGCTTTCTTT. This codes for CASSRRTGEEAFF.

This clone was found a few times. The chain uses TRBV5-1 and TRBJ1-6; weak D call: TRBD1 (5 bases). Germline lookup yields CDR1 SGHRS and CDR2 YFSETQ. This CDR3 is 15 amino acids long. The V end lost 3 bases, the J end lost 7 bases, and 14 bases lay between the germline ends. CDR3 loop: CASSSEGQNNSPLHF. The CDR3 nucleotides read TGCGCCAGCAGCTCGGAAGGACAAAACAATTCACCCCTCCACTTT.

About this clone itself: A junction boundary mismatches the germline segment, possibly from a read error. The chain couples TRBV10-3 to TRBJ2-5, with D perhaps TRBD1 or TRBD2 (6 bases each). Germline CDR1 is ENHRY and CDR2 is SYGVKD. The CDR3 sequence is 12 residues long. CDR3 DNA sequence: TGTGCCACGGGGGCTGGGCAAGAAACCCAGTACTTC. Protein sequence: CATGAGQETQYF.

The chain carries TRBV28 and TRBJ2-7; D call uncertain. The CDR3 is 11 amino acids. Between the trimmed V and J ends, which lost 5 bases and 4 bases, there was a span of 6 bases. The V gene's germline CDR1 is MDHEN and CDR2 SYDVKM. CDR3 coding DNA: TGTGCCAGCAGTGACCGGTACGAGCAGTACTTC. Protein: CASSDRYEQYF.

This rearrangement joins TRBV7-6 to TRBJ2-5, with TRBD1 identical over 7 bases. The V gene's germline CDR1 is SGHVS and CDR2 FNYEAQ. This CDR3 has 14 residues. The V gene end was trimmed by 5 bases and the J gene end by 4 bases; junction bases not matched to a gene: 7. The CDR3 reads CASSRATGLETQYF. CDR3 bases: TGTGCCAGCAGCCGAGCGACAGGGCTAGAGACCCAGTACTTC.

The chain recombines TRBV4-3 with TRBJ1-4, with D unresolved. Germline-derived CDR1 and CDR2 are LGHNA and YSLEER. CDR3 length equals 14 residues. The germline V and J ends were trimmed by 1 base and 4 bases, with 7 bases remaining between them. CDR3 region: CASSQGVHNEKLFF. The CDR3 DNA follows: TGCGCCAGCAGCCAAGGAGTCCATAATGAAAAACTGTTTTTT.

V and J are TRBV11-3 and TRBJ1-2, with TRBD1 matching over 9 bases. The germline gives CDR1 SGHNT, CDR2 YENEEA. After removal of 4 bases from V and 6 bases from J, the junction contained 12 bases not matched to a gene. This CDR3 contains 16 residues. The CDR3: CASSSYRDRDFDGYTF. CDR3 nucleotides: TGTGCCAGCAGCTCCTACCGGGACAGGGATTTTGATGGCTACACCTTC.

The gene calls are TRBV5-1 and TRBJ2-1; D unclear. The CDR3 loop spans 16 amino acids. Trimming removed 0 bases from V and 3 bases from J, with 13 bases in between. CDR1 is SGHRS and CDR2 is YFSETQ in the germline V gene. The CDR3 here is CASSLEGPPIYNEQFF. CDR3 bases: TGCGCCAGCAGCTTGGAAGGGCCCCCTATCTACAATGAGCAGTTCTTC.

The CDR3 spells CASSWRQGSAEAFF. In nucleotides, the CDR3 is TGTGCCAGCAGCTGGAGACAGGGGAGCGCTGAAGCTTTCTTT. The chain couples TRBV3-1 (or the pseudogene TRBV3-2) to TRBJ1-1; 8 bases match TRBD1. The CDR3 sequence is 14 residues long. Germline-derived CDR1 and CDR2 are LGHDT and YNNKEL (reference sequence). J gave up 6 bases and V 5 bases, and 8 bases lay outside the gene matches.

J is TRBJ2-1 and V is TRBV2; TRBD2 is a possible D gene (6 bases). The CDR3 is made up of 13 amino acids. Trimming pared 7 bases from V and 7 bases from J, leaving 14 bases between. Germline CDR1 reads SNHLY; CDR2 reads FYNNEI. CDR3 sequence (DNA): TGTGCCAGCACAAGCGGGCGGAGGAATGAGCAGTTCTTC. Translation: CASTSGRRNEQFF.

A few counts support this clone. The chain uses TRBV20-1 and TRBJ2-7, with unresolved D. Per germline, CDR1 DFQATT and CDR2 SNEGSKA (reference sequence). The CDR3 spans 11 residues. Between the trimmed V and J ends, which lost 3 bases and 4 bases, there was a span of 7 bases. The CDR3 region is CSASGRYEQYF. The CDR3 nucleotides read TGCAGTGCTAGTGGCAGGTACGAGCAGTACTTC.

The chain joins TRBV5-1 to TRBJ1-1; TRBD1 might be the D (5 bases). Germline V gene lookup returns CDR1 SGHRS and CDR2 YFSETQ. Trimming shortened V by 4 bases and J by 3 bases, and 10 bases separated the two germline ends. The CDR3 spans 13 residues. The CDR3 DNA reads TGCGCCAGCAGCCAGCCACAGGACACTGAAGCTTTCTTT. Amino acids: CASSQPQDTEAFF.

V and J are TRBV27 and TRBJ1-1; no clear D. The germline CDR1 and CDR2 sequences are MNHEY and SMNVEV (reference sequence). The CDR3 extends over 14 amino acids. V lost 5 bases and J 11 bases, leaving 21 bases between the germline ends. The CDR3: CASSTQPDGAWAFF. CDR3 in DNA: TGTGCCAGCAGTACCCAACCGGACGGCGCCTGGGCTTTCTTT.

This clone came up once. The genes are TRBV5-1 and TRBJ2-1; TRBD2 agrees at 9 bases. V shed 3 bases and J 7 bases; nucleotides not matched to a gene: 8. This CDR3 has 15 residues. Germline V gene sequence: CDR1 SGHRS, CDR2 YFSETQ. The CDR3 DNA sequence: TGCGCCAGCAGCTCCGGAAGCGGGGGGAAGAATGAGCAGTTCTTC. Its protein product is CASSSGSGGKNEQFF.

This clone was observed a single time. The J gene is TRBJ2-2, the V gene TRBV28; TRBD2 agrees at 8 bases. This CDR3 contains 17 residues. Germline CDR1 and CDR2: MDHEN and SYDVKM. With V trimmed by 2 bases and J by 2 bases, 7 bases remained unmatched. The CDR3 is CASSLSSGSLNTGELFF. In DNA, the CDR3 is TGTGCCAGCAGTTTAAGCAGCGGGAGTTTAAACACCGGGGAGCTGTTTTTT. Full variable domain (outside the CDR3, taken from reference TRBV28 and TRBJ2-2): DVKVTQSSRYLVKRTGEKVFLECVQDMDHENMFWYRQDPGLGLRLIYFSYDVKMKEKGDIPEGYSVSREKKERFSLILESASTNQTSMYLCASSLSSGSLNTGELFFGEGSRLTVL.

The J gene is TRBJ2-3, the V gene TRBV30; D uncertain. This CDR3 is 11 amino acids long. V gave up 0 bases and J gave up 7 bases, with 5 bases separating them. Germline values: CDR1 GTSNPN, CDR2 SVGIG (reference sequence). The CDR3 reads CAWSVANTQYF. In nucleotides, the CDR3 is TGTGCCTGGAGTGTGGCGAATACGCAGTATTTT. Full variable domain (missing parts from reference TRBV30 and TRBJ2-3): SQTIHQWPATLVQPVGSPLSLECTVEGTSNPNLYWYRQAAGRGLQLLFYSVGIGQISSEVPQNLSASRPQDRQFILSSKKLLLSDSGFYLCAWSVANTQYFGPGTRLTVL.

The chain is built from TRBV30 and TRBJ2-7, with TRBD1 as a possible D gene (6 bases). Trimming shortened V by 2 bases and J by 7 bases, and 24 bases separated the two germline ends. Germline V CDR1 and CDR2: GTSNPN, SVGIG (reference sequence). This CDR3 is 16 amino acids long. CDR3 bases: TGTGCCTGGAGTCTTCCCCACACCTTCGGGACAACGGAGCAGTACTTC. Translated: CAWSLPHTFGTTEQYF.

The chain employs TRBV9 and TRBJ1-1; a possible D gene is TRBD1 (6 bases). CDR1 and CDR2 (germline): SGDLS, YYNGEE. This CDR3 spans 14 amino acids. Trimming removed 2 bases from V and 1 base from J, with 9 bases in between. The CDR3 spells CASSVGQRNTEAFF. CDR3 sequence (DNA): TGTGCCAGCAGCGTCGGACAGCGGAACACTGAAGCTTTCTTT.

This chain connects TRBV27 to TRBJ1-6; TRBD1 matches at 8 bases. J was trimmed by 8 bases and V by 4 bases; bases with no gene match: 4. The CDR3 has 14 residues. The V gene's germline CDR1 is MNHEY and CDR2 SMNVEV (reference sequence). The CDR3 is CASSSRTGYSPLHF. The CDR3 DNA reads TGTGCCAGCAGTTCCCGGACAGGGTATTCACCCCTCCACTTT.

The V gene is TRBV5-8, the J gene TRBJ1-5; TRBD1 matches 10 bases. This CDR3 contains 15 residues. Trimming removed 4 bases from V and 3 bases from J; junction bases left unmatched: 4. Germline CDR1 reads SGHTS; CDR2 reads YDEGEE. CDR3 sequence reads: CASSGQGVINQPQHF. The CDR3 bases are TGTGCCAGCAGCGGACAGGGGGTAATCAATCAGCCCCAGCATTTT.

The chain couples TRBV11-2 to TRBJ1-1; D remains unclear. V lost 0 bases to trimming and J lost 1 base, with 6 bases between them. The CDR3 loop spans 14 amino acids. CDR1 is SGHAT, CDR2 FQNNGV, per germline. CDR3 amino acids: CASSLEEGNTEAFF. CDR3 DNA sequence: TGTGCCAGCAGCTTAGAGGAGGGGAACACTGAAGCTTTCTTT.

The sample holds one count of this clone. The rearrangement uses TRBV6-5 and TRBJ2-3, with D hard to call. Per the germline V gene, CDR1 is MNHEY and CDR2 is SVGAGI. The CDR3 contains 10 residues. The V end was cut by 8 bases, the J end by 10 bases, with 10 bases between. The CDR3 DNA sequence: TGTGCCAGCTCGGGTCCGCCGCAGTATTTT. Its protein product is CASSGPPQYF.

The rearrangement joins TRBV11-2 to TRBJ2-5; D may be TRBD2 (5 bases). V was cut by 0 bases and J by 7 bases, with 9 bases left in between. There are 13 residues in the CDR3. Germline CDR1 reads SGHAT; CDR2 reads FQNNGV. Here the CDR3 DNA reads TGTGCCAGCAGCTTAGAGCCAGGAGGGACCCAGTACTTC. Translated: CASSLEPGGTQYF. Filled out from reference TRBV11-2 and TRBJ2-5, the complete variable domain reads EAGVAQSPRYKIIEKRQSVAFWCNPISGHATLYWYQQILGQGPKLLIQFQNNGVVDDSQLPKDRFSAERLKGVDSTLKIQPAKLEDSAVYLCASSLEPGGTQYFGPGTRLLVL.

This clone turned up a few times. CDR3 DNA: TGTGCCAGCTCACCAGGACAGAAGAACACCGGGGAGCTGTTTTTT. It specifies CASSPGQKNTGELFF. The rearrangement joins TRBV18 to TRBJ2-2; a possible D gene is TRBD1 (6 bases). The CDR3 has 15 amino acids. The V gene lost 2 bases and the J gene lost 1 base, with 8 bases spanning the gap. In germline, CDR1 is KGHSH, CDR2 LQKENI.

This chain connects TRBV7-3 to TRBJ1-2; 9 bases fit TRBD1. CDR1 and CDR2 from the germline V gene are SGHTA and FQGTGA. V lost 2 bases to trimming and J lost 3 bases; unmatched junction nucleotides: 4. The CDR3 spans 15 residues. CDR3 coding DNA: TGTGCCAGCAGCTTAGGGACAGGGCCTGACTATGGCTACACCTTC. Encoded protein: CASSLGTGPDYGYTF.

CDR3 nucleotide sequence: TGTGCCAGCAGCGTAGCGGGAGGGAGTAGGGAGACCCAGTACTTC. Protein sequence: CASSVAGGSRETQYF. V and J are TRBV9 and TRBJ2-5; TRBD2 aligns across 8 bases. Per germline, CDR1 SGDLS and CDR2 YYNGEE. This CDR3 has 15 residues. Germline trimming cut 0 bases from V and 5 bases from J; bases unmatched to any gene: 6.

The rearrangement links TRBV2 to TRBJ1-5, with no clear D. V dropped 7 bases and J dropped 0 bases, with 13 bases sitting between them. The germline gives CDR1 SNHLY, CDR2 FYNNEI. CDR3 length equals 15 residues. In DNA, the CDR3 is TGTGCCAGCATCTTACAGCCGTATAGCAATCAGCCCCAGCATTTT. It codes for CASILQPYSNQPQHF.